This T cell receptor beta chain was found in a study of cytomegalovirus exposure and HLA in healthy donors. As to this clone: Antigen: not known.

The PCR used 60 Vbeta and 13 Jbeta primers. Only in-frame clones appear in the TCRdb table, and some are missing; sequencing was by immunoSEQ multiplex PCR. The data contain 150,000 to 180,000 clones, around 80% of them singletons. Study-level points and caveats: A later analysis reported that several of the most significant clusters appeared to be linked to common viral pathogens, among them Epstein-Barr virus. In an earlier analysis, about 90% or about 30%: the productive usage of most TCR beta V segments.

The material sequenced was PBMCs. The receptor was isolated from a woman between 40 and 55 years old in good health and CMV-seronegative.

Here the CDR3 DNA reads TGCGCCAGCAGCCTACTAGCGGGGAGAGCCGGGGAGCTGTTTTTT. The encoded protein is CASSLLAGRAGELFF. The chain combines TRBV5-1 with TRBJ2-2; TRBD2 matches at 10 bases. Trimming cost V 4 bases and J 6 bases; bases outside gene matches: 6. Per germline, CDR1 SGHRS and CDR2 YFSETQ. The CDR3 has 15 amino acids.